What follows are 16 T cell receptor beta chains derived from one specimen sequenced in a study of spatial heterogeneity in lung cancer. Time point of the sample: sample taken at primary tumor resection. TCRdb redid the calling of the 5' RACE reads with MiXCR, one entry per CDR3 protein. Among about 45,000 distinct CDR3 sequences listed, approximately 13% were seen once. The sample here was PBMCs, taken at surgery. The receptors come from a male donor with early-stage non-small cell lung cancer.

Ten or more counts support this clonotype. This chain uses TRBV6-1 with TRBJ2-1; D unclear. V dropped 7 bases and J dropped 0 bases, with 13 bases sitting between them. There are 15 residues in the CDR3. The V gene's germline CDR1 is MNHNS and CDR2 SASEGT. The CDR3 here is CASTKDFSSYNEQFF. The DNA for the CDR3 is TGTGCCAGCACCAAGGATTTCAGCTCCTACAATGAGCAGTTCTTC.

This clonotype was seen a few times. The V and J genes are TRBV20-1 and TRBJ1-1; D remains ambiguous. Germline loops: CDR1 DFQATT, CDR2 SNEGSKA (reference sequence). The CDR3 runs 14 residues. With 3 bases removed from V and 5 bases from J, the gap between germline ends came to 16 bases. The CDR3 DNA reads TGCAGTGCTAGCCCGCAGGTCGGGAGGACTGAAGCTTTCTTT. Translation gives CSASPQVGRTEAFF.

This clonotype was counted only a few times. The chain uses TRBV14 and TRBJ2-1, with 10 bases fitting TRBD2. The germline CDR1 and CDR2 sequences are SGHDN and FVKESK. The CDR3 spans 16 residues. V was clipped by 1 base and J by 7 bases; unmatched bases: 7. CDR3 in DNA: TGTGCCAGCAGCCAAGGGACTAGCGGCTTGGGTAATGAGCAGTTCTTC. Encoded protein: CASSQGTSGLGNEQFF.

As for this clonotype: Germline is not matched at one junction end, which may reflect a read error. The CDR3 DNA sequence: TGTAGTGCTAGGGACAGAGTAATTAACACTGAAGCTTTCTTT. Translated: CSARDRVINTEAFF. The chain joins TRBV20-1 to TRBJ1-1; TRBD1 matches 7 bases. The length of the CDR3 is 14 residues. From germline, CDR1 is DFQATT and CDR2 SNEGSKA (reference sequence).

The chain links TRBV20-1 to TRBJ1-2, with D hard to call. CDR3 size: 14 residues. Trimming left V 3 bases short and J 4 bases short, with 15 bases between. CDR1 is DFQATT and CDR2 is SNEGSKA in the germline V gene (reference sequence). The CDR3 region is CSASLSQSGYGYTF. The CDR3 DNA reads TGCAGTGCTAGTTTGTCACAGTCGGGCTATGGCTACACCTTC.

This chain uses TRBV5-1 with TRBJ2-7; D remains unclear. Trimming took 0 bases from V and 1 from J, leaving 11 bases between them. The CDR3 totals 15 residues. From germline, CDR1 is SGHRS and CDR2 YFSETQ. This CDR3 is CASSLDGPRSYEQYF. CDR3 coding DNA: TGCGCCAGCAGCTTGGACGGGCCCCGGTCCTACGAGCAGTACTTC.

The rearrangement uses TRBV11-1 and TRBJ2-1; D is perhaps TRBD2 (5 bases). This CDR3 spans 16 amino acids. From germline, CDR1 is SGHAT and CDR2 FQDESV (reference sequence). Trimming pared 7 bases from V and 0 bases from J, leaving 16 bases between. The CDR3 here is CASTISVHSSYNEQFF. CDR3 DNA sequence: TGTGCCAGCACCATTAGCGTTCACAGCTCCTACAATGAGCAGTTCTTC.

This chain joins TRBV12-3 or TRBV12-4 and TRBJ2-3; D assignment may be TRBD1 or TRBD2 (5 bases each). The length of the CDR3 is 11 residues. For the CDR3, the DNA is TGTGCACGGGGCTACACAGATACGCAGTATTTT. Translated: CARGYTDTQYF.

This clonotype was counted many times. This rearrangement joins TRBV6-1 to TRBJ2-5; D gene uncertain. V was clipped by 4 bases and J by 4 bases, with 1 base between them. From germline, CDR1 is MNHNS and CDR2 SASEGT. The CDR3 runs 10 residues. For the CDR3, the DNA is TGTGCCAGCAGTGGAGAGACCCAGTACTTC. It translates to CASSGETQYF.

The V and J genes are TRBV7-2 and TRBJ2-1, with D uncertain. This CDR3 region has 15 residues. The germline CDR1 and CDR2 sequences are SGHTA and FQGNSA. The germline V and J ends were trimmed by 6 bases and 10 bases, with 22 bases remaining between them. In DNA form, the CDR3 reads TGTGCCAGCAGTCCAGCCTCGATATGGGGAAAAGAGCAGTTCTTC. As protein: CASSPASIWGKEQFF.

This clonotype was seen at least ten times. The chain employs TRBV9 and TRBJ2-2; TRBD2 aligns across 15 bases. The ends lost 2 bases at V and 7 bases at J; junction bases unmatched: 3. There are 16 residues in the CDR3. The V gene's germline CDR1 is SGDLS and CDR2 YYNGEE. DNA of the CDR3: TGTGCCAGCAGCGTCGGACTAGCGGGAGGGCTCGGGGAGCTGTTTTTT. Residues: CASSVGLAGGLGELFF.

This clonotype appeared many times. This sequence joins TRBV30 and TRBJ2-1; unclear D gene. Germline-derived CDR1 and CDR2 are GTSNPN and SVGIG (reference sequence). The CDR3 contains 14 residues. V shed 2 bases and J shed 1 base, with 9 bases lying between them. The CDR3 DNA is TGTGCCTGGAGTTCGAGTTTTTCCTACAATGAGCAGTTCTTC. Amino acid sequence: CAWSSSFSYNEQFF. Full variable domain (missing parts from reference TRBV30 and TRBJ2-1): SQTIHQWPATLVQPVGSPLSLECTVEGTSNPNLYWYRQAAGRGLQLLFYSVGIGQISSEVPQNLSASRPQDRQFILSSKKLLLSDSGFYLCAWSSSFSYNEQFFGPGTRLTVL.

This clonotype has a count of ten or more. The chain joins TRBV10-3 to TRBJ2-1; D possibly corresponds to TRBD2 (6 bases). Germline V gene lookup returns CDR1 ENHRY and CDR2 SYGVKD. The CDR3 length is 11 residues. Trimming took 11 bases from V and 6 from J, leaving 11 bases between them. CDR3: CAGGTSNEQFF. In DNA, the CDR3 is TGTGCCGGGGGGACCAGCAATGAGCAGTTCTTC.

This clonotype appeared a few times. The chain employs TRBV9 and TRBJ2-5; 7 positions agree with TRBD2. Losses at the gene ends were 4 bases for V and 6 bases for J; bases not matched to a gene: 15. Germline V gene sequence: CDR1 SGDLS, CDR2 YYNGEE. The CDR3 covers 16 residues. The CDR3 DNA reads TGTGCCAGCAGCCCCGAGGTGGGCGGGAGTGTAAAGACCCAGTACTTC. It specifies CASSPEVGGSVKTQYF. The variable domain in full, with the rest retrieved from reference TRBV9 and TRBJ2-5, is DSGVTQTPKHLITATGQRVTLRCSPRSGDLSVYWYQQSLDQGLQFLIQYYNGEERAKGNILERFSAQQFPDLHSELNLSSLELGDSALYFCASSPEVGGSVKTQYFGPGTRLLVL.

This clonotype has just a few counts. V usage is TRBV20-1 and J usage is TRBJ1-1; D is unresolved. The V gene's germline CDR1 is DFQATT and CDR2 SNEGSKA (reference sequence). V lost 7 bases to trimming and J lost 11 bases, with 17 bases between them. The CDR3 loop spans 11 amino acids. CDR3 bases: TGCAGTGTAATAAGTGCTTCTGTTGCTTTCTTT. Residues: CSVISASVAFF.

This clonotype has ten or more counts. The rearrangement uses TRBV29-1 and TRBJ1-4, with D hard to call. Germline lookup yields CDR1 SQVTM and CDR2 ANQGSEA. CDR3 length: 14 amino acids. V was cut by 3 bases and J by 7 bases, with 15 bases left in between. The CDR3 DNA is TGCAGCGTTGAGGCGGCCGCAGGAGGTGAAAAACTGTTTTTT. Residues: CSVEAAAGGEKLFF.